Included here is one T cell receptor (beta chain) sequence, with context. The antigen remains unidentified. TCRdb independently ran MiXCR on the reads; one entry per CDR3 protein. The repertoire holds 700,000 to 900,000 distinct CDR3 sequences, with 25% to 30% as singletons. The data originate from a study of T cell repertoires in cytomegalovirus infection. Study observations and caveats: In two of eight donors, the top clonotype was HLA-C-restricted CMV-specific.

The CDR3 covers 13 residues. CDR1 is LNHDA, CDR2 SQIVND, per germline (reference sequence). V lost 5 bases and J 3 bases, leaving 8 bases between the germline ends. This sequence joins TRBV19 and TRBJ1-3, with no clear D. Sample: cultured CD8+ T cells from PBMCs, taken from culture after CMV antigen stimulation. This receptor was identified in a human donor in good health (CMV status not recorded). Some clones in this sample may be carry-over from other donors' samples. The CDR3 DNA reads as TGTGCCAGTAGTCCCGTCTATGGAAACACCATATATTTT. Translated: CASSPVYGNTIYF.